This T cell receptor (beta chain) emerged from a study of CD8+CD57+ T cells in acquired aplastic anemia. Study-level background: Mean DNA quantity obtained from sorted CD4+ and CD8+ cells was about 3 ug. Healthy donors yielded roughly 9.8 million CD4+ cell reads on average. General study points: Patients did not significantly differ from controls in CD8+ Simpson's diversity. A set of twenty-nine CD8+ CDR3 sequences was shared between patients and controls, and these sequences appeared highly expressed in patients.

Remarks on this clonotype: Its antigen remains unidentified.

The study profiled TCR beta VDJ and CDR3 using genomic DNA as template. TCRdb recomputed calls from the reads with MiXCR, one row per CDR3 protein. The sample lists 30,000 to 40,000 distinct CDR3 sequences, 75% to 85% occurring once. Sequencing was carried out using sorted CD4+, CD8+, or CD8+CD57+ T cells (not recorded which) from PBMCs. This receptor was identified in a human donor in good health, serving as a control.

The CDR3 spells CASTSTGGAGKLFF. CDR3 nucleotide sequence: TGTGCCAGCACCTCGACAGGGGGCGCGGGGAAACTGTTTTTT. V is TRBV6-1 and J is TRBJ1-4, with TRBD1 identical over 10 bases. CDR1 and CDR2 (germline): MNHNS, SASEGT. The V and J ends lost 7 bases and 11 bases, in that order; junction bases with no gene match: 10. The CDR3 consists of 14 residues.